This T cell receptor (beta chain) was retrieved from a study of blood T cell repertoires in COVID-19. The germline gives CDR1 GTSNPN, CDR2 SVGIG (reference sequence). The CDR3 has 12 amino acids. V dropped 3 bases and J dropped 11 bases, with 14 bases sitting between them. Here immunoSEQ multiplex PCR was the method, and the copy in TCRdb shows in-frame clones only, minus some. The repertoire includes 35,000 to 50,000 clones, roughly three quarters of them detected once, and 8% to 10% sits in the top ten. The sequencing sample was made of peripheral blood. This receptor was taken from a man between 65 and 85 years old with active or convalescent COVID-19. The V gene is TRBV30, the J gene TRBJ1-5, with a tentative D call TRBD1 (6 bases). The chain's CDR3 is CAWSFLSGAQHF. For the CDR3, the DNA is TGTGCCTGGAGCTTTTTATCAGGGGCCCAGCATTTT.